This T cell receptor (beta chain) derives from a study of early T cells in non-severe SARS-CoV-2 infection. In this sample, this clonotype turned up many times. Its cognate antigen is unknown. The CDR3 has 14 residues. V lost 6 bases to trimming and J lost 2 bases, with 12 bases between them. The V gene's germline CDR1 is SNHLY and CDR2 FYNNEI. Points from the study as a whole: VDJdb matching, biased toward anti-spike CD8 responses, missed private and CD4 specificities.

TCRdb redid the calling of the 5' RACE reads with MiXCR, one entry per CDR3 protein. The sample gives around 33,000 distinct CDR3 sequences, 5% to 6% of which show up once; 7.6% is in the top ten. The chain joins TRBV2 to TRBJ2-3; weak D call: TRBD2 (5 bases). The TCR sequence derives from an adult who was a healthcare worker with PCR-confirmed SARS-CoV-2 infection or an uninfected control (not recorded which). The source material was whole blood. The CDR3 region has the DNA TGTGCCAGCAGCGACGGACTTCTCACAGATACGCAGTATTTT. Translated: CASSDGLLTDTQYF.